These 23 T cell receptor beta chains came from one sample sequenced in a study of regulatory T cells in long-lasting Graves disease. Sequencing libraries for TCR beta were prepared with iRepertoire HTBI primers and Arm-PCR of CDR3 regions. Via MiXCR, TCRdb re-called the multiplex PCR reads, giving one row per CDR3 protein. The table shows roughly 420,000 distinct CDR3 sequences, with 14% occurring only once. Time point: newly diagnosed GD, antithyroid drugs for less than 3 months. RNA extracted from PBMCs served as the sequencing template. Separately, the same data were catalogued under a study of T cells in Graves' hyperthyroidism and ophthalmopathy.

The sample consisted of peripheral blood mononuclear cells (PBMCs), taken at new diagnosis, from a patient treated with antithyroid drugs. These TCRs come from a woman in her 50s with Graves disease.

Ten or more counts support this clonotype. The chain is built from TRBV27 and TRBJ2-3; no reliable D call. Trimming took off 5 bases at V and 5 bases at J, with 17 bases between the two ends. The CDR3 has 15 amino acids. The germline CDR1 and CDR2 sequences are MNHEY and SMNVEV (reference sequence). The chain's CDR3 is CASSHIPVSLDTQYF. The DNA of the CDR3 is TGTGCCAGCAGTCATATCCCCGTCTCGTTAGATACGCAGTATTTT.

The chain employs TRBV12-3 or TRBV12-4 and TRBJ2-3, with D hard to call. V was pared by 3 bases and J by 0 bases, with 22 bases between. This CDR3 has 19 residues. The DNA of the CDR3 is TGTGCCAGCAGTTTGCCCCCAGGACGGTCAAAGACTAGCACAGATACGCAGTATTTT. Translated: CASSLPPGRSKTSTDTQYF.

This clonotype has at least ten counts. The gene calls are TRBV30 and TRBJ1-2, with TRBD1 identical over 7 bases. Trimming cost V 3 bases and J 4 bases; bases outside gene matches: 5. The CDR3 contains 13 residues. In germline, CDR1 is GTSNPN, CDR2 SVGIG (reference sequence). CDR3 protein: CAWRDRTGYGYTF. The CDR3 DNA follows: TGTGCCTGGAGGGACAGGACCGGCTATGGCTACACCTTC.

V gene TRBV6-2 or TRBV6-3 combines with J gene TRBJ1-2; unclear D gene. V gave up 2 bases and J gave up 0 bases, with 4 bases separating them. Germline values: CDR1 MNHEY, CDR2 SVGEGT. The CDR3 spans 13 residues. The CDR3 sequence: CASSYESNYGYTF. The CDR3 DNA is TGTGCCAGCAGTTACGAGTCTAACTATGGCTACACCTTC.

CDR3 DNA: TGTGCCAGCAGCTTAGGCCCCCGGGCGGAGTTACAGCCCCAGCATTTT. Its translation is CASSLGPRAELQPQHF. V gene TRBV13 combines with J gene TRBJ1-5; D not certain. Germline loops: CDR1 PRHDT, CDR2 FYEKMQ (reference sequence). This CDR3 contains 16 residues. V dropped 0 bases and J dropped 7 bases, with 16 bases sitting between them.

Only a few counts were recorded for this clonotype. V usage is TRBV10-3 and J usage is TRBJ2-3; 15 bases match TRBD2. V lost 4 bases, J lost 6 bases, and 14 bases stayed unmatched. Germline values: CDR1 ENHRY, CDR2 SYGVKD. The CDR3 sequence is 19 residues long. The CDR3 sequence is CAISVGLAGGPSPPDTQYF. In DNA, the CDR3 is TGTGCCATCAGTGTGGGACTAGCGGGAGGTCCAAGTCCCCCGGATACGCAGTATTTT.

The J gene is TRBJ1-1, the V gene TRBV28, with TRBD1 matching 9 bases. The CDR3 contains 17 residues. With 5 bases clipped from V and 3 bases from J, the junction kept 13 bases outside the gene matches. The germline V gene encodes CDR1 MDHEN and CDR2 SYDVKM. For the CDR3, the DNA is TGTGCCAGCAGTAACTACAGGGGGCTTGGCGTAGACACTGAAGCTTTCTTT. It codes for CASSNYRGLGVDTEAFF.

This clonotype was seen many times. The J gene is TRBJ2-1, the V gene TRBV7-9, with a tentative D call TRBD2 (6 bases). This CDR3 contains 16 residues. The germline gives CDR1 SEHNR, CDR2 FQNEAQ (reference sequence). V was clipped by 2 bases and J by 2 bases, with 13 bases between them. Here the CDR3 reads CASSLLRTKAYNEQFF. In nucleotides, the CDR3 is TGTGCCAGCAGCTTATTGAGGACTAAGGCCTACAATGAGCAGTTCTTC.

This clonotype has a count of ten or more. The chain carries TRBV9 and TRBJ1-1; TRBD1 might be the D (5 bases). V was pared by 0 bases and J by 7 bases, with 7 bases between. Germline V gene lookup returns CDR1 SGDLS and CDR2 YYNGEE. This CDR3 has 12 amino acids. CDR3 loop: CASSVGTSEAFF. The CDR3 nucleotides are TGTGCCAGCAGCGTAGGGACAAGTGAAGCTTTCTTT.

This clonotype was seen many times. The CDR3 bases are TGTGCCAGCAGATCAGGGATCTCCCAGCCCCAGCATTTT. Translation: CASRSGISQPQHF. This rearrangement joins TRBV6-1 to TRBJ1-5; a possible D gene is TRBD1 (5 bases). The CDR3 totals 13 residues. Trimming shortened V by 6 bases and J by 7 bases, and 13 bases separated the two germline ends. Germline CDR1 reads MNHNS; CDR2 reads SASEGT.

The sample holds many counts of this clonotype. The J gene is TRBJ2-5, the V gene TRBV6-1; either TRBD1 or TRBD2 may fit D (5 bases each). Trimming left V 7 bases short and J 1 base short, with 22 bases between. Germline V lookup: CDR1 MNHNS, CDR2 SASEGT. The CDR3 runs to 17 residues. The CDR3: CASTPSYRGGTQETQYF. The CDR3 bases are TGTGCCAGCACCCCCTCCTACCGTGGTGGGACCCAAGAGACCCAGTACTTC.

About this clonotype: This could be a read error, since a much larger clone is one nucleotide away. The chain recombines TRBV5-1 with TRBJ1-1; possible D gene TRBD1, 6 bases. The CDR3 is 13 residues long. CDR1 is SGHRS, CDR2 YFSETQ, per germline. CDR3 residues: CVSSFQDRSEAFF. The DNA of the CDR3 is TGCGTCAGCAGCTTCCAAGACAGGAGTGAAGCTTTCTTT.

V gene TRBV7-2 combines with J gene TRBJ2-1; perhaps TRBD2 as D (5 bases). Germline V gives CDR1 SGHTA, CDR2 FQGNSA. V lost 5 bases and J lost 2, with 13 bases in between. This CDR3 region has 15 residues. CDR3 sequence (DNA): TGTGCCAGCAGCGTAGACTACCCCACCTACAATGAGCAGTTCTTC. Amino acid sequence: CASSVDYPTYNEQFF.

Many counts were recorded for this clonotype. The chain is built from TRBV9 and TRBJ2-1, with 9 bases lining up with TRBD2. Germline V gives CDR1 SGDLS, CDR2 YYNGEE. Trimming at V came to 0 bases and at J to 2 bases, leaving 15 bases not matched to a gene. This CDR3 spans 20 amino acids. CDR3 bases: TGTGCCAGCAGCGTAGGCGGATCCTACGGTGGCGGGAGGGCCTACAATGAGCAGTTCTTC. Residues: CASSVGGSYGGGRAYNEQFF.

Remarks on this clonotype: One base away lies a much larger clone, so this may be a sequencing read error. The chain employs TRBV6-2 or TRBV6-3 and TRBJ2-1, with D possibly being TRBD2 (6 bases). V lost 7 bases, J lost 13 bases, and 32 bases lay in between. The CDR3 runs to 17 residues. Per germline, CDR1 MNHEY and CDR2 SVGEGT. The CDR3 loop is CASNKTPTGLLYSEQFF. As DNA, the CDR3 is TGTGCCAGCAATAAAACCCCCACGGGACTCCTCTACAGTGAACAGTTCTTC.

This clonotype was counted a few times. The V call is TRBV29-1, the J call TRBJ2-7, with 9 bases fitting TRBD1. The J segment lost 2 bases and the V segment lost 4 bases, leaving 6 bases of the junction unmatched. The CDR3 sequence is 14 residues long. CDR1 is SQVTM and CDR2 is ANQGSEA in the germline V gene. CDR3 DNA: TGCAGCGTTGCGTTGAGACAGGGGGCCTACGAGCAGTACTTC. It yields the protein CSVALRQGAYEQYF.

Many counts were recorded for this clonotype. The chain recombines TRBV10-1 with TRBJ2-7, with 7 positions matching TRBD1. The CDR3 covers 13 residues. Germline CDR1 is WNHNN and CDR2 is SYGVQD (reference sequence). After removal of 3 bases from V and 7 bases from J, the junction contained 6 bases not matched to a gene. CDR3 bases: TGCGCCAGCAGTGACGGACAGGCCGGTGAGCAGTACTTC. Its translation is CASSDGQAGEQYF.

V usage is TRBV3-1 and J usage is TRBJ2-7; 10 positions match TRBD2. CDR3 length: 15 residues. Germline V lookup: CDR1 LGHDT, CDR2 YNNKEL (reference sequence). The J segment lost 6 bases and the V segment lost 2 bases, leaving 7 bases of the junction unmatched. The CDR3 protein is CASSQSSGRAFEQYF. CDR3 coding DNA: TGTGCCAGCAGCCAATCGAGCGGGAGGGCTTTCGAGCAGTACTTC.

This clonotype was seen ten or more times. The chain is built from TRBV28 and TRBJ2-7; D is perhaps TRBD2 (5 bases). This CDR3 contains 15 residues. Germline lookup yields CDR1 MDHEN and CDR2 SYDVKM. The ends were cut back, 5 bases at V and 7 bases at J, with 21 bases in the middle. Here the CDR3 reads CASSASPDSVCEQYF. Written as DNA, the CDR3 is TGTGCCAGCAGTGCGTCCCCGGACTCGGTGTGTGAGCAGTACTTC.

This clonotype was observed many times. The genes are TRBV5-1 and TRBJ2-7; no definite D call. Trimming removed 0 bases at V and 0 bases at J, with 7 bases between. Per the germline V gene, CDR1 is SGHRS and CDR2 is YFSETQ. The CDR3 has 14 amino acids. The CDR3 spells CASSLVGTSYEQYF. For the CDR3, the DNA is TGCGCCAGCAGCTTGGTTGGCACCTCCTACGAGCAGTACTTC.

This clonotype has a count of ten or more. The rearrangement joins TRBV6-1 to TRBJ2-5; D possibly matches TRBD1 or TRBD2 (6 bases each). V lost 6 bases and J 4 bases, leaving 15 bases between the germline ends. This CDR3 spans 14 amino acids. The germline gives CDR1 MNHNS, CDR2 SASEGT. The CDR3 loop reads CASSHGGGRETQYF. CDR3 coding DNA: TGTGCCAGCAGCCACGGAGGGGGACGAGAGACCCAGTACTTC.

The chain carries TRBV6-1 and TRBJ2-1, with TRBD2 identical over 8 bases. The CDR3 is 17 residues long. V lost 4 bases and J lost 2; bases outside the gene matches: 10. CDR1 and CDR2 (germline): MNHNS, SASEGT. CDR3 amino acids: CASSGPPLAGAYNEQFF. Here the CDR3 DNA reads TGTGCCAGCAGTGGCCCGCCCCTAGCGGGTGCCTACAATGAGCAGTTCTTC.

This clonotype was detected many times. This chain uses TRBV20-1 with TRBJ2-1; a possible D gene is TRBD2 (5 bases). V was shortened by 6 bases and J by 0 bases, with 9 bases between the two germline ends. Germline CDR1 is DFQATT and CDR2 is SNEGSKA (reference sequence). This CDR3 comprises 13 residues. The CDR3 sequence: CSAEEGSYNEQFF. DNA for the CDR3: TGCAGTGCGGAAGAGGGCTCCTACAATGAGCAGTTCTTC.